Each of the 27 T cell receptor beta chains below was sequenced from the same sample in a study of cytomegalovirus exposure and HLA in healthy donors. The study ran its PCR with 60 Vbeta and 13 Jbeta primers. Libraries were prepared by immunoSEQ multiplex PCR; TCRdb keeps only in-frame clonotypes and omits some of them. This table has over 100,000 clones, about four fifths appearing once. Specimen: PBMCs. These receptors all come from a young woman in good health and CMV-seropositive.

The gene calls are TRBV6-4 and TRBJ1-5; 7 bases are shared with TRBD1. The V gene end was trimmed by 5 bases and the J gene end by 1 base; junction bases not matched to a gene: 2. Per germline, CDR1 MRHNA and CDR2 SNTAGT. CDR3 length: 14 residues. This chain's CDR3 is CASSKGASNQPQHF. CDR3 sequence (DNA): TGTGCCAGCAGTAAGGGGGCGAGCAATCAGCCCCAGCATTTT.

The chain uses TRBV27 and TRBJ1-5; maybe TRBD1 (6 bases). Germline CDR1 MNHEY, CDR2 SMNVEV (reference sequence). The ends were cut back, 6 bases at V and 0 bases at J, with 9 bases in the middle. The CDR3 has 14 amino acids. CDR3 sequence reads: CASRLQGSNQPQHF. The CDR3 coding sequence is TGTGCCAGCAGACTACAGGGTAGCAATCAGCCCCAGCATTTT.

The chain is built from TRBV28 and TRBJ2-7, with a weak D call TRBD1 (5 bases). Germline values: CDR1 MDHEN, CDR2 SYDVKM. Trimming removed 3 bases at V and 2 bases at J, with 11 bases between. This CDR3 region has 14 residues. The CDR3 DNA reads as TGTGCCAGCAGTTTTCGGAGACAGCCCTACGAGCAGTACTTC. It translates to CASSFRRQPYEQYF.

The rearrangement joins TRBV5-1 to TRBJ2-2; D is possibly TRBD2 (5 bases). Per germline, CDR1 SGHRS and CDR2 YFSETQ. V shed 3 bases and J shed 5 bases, with 20 bases lying between them. This CDR3 is built from 17 residues. The CDR3 bases are TGCGCCAGCAGCTCGGGATTCAACATGCGAACGACCGGGGAGCTGTTTTTT. Its protein is CASSSGFNMRTTGELFF.

The chain joins TRBV29-1 to TRBJ2-7; 12 bases match TRBD2. CDR3 length equals 12 residues. Germline V lookup: CDR1 SQVTM, CDR2 ANQGSEA. J was trimmed by 6 bases and V by 7 bases; bases with no gene match: 4. CDR3 region: CSEATSGGEQYF. In DNA, the CDR3 is TGCAGCGAGGCGACTAGCGGGGGCGAGCAGTACTTC.

This chain links TRBV27 with TRBJ1-2; no definite D call. V gave up 2 bases and J gave up 4 bases, with 8 bases separating them. Germline V lookup: CDR1 MNHEY, CDR2 SMNVEV (reference sequence). CDR3 length: 13 amino acids. The CDR3 sequence is CASSLEGSYGYTF. CDR3 DNA sequence: TGTGCCAGCAGTTTAGAGGGAAGCTATGGCTACACCTTC.

This clone appeared a few times. The CDR3 bases are TGTGCCAGCAGTGCGGACAGGGGTCAAGAGACCCAGTACTTC. Protein product: CASSADRGQETQYF. This chain uses TRBV2 with TRBJ2-5; 9 nucleotides match TRBD1. Germline V gene data show CDR1 as SNHLY and CDR2 as FYNNEI. This CDR3 has 14 residues. After removal of 4 bases from V and 2 bases from J, the junction contained 2 bases not matched to a gene.

This chain uses TRBV4-1 with TRBJ1-1, with D possibly being TRBD1 (6 bases). Looked up from germline, CDR1 is MGHRA and CDR2 is YSYEKL. V dropped 4 bases and J dropped 0 bases, with 27 bases sitting between them. There are 20 residues in the CDR3. For the CDR3, the DNA is TGCGCCAGCAGCCCAGATCCCCTGACCGGGACACCCGACATGAACACTGAAGCTTTCTTT. Translated: CASSPDPLTGTPDMNTEAFF.

Only one count was recorded for this clone. This chain joins TRBV7-9 and TRBJ2-7; a weak D match, TRBD1 (6 bases). V was clipped by 5 bases and J by 3 bases, with 14 bases between them. CDR1 is SEHNR, CDR2 FQNEAQ, per germline (reference sequence). The CDR3 extends over 14 amino acids. The CDR3 region has the DNA TGTGCCAGCAGCAGAGACAGGTTAATCTACGAGCAGTACTTC. This sequence encodes CASSRDRLIYEQYF.

Only a few counts were recorded for this clone. This chain uses TRBV18 with TRBJ1-2; possibly TRBD1 for D (5 bases). The CDR3 sequence is 15 residues long. Trimming stripped 2 bases from V and 6 bases from J, with 16 bases between. Germline V lookup: CDR1 KGHSH, CDR2 LQKENI. The CDR3 region has the DNA TGTGCCAGCTCACCATTGGCGCAGGGCCAGGATGGCTACACCTTC. It translates to CASSPLAQGQDGYTF. The complete variable domain, with remaining parts taken from reference TRBV18 and TRBJ1-2, reads NAGVMQNPRHLVRRRGQEARLRCSPMKGHSHVYWYRQLPEEGLKFMVYLQKENIIDESGMPKERFSAEFPKEGPSILRIQQVVRGDSAAYFCASSPLAQGQDGYTFGSGTRLTVV.

This clone came up a few times. The rearrangement uses TRBV7-6 and TRBJ2-7; 8 bases line up with TRBD1. Germline V CDR1 and CDR2: SGHVS, FNYEAQ. Losses at the gene ends were 6 bases for V and 2 bases for J; bases not matched to a gene: 6. CDR3 length equals 14 residues. The CDR3 reads CASSGGQGTYEQYF. CDR3 bases: TGTGCCAGCAGTGGCGGACAGGGTACCTACGAGCAGTACTTC.

The rearrangement links TRBV4-1 to TRBJ2-5; 11 bases align to TRBD2. The CDR3 runs to 15 residues. With V trimmed by 1 base and J by 4 bases, 2 bases remained unmatched. The germline CDR1 and CDR2 sequences are MGHRA and YSYEKL. The CDR3 sequence is CASSQGTSGPETQYF. DNA for the CDR3: TGCGCCAGCAGCCAAGGGACTAGCGGGCCAGAGACCCAGTACTTC.

This clone was detected only once. The chain is built from TRBV9 and TRBJ2-7; 7 bases line up with TRBD2. With V trimmed by 4 bases and J by 3 bases, 16 bases remained unmatched. CDR3 length equals 17 residues. Germline values: CDR1 SGDLS, CDR2 YYNGEE. DNA for the CDR3: TGTGCCAGCAGCCCCGGCGGGGGTGAGCCCTGGGACTACGAGCAGTACTTC. It is translated as CASSPGGGEPWDYEQYF.

This clone was counted between two and nine times. This chain links TRBV4-1 with TRBJ1-6; unclear D gene. V lost 0 bases, J lost 12 bases, and 12 bases lay in between. This CDR3 spans 14 amino acids. The germline V gene encodes CDR1 MGHRA and CDR2 YSYEKL. CDR3 protein: CASSQEVNSEPLHF. The DNA for the CDR3 is TGCGCCAGCAGCCAAGAGGTCAATAGTGAACCCCTCCACTTT.

The rearrangement uses TRBV10-3 and TRBJ2-7; D ambiguous. CDR1 is ENHRY and CDR2 is SYGVKD in the germline V gene. The CDR3 totals 11 residues. Trimming pared 4 bases from V and 2 bases from J, leaving 3 bases between. The CDR3 reads CAISATYEQYF. The CDR3 DNA follows: TGTGCCATCAGTGCTACCTACGAGCAGTACTTC.

The V call is TRBV2, the J call TRBJ1-1; the match to TRBD1 covers 7 bases. Germline V CDR1 and CDR2: SNHLY, FYNNEI. This CDR3 region has 13 residues. J lost 3 bases, V lost 7 bases, and 5 bases had no gene match. For the CDR3, the DNA is TGTGCCAGCACCTGGACAGGATACACTGAAGCTTTCTTT. Its protein is CASTWTGYTEAFF.

This clone appeared many times. The junction does not match germline at one end; this may be a read error. The chain joins TRBV19 to TRBJ2-7; D possibly corresponds to TRBD2 (5 bases). The germline V gene has CDR1 LNHDA and CDR2 SQIVND (reference sequence). The CDR3 extends over 12 amino acids. This CDR3 is CASSISSGSLAW. CDR3 sequence (DNA): TGTGCCAGTAGTATCTCCTCGGGGTCCTTAGCGTGG.

V is TRBV4-1 and J is TRBJ2-1; 7 bases fit TRBD2. This CDR3 has 17 amino acids. CDR1 and CDR2 from the germline V gene are MGHRA and YSYEKL. Losses at the gene ends were 4 bases for V and 0 bases for J; bases not matched to a gene: 9. DNA for the CDR3: TGCGCCAGCAGCCCGGGCCCCTCGGGAGGCTCCTACAATGAGCAGTTCTTC. This encodes CASSPGPSGGSYNEQFF.

J is TRBJ2-7 and V is TRBV6-1; 9 nucleotides agree with TRBD2. The CDR3 extends over 13 amino acids. The germline gives CDR1 MNHNS, CDR2 SASEGT. V lost 6 bases and J lost 6; bases outside the gene matches: 6. Here the CDR3 DNA reads TGTGCCAGCAGATTAGCGGGAGACGCCGAGCAGTACTTC. This codes for CASRLAGDAEQYF.

The chain combines TRBV6-6 with TRBJ2-5, with 14 bases that match TRBD2. Germline V CDR1 and CDR2: MNHNY, SVGAGI (reference sequence). V dropped 6 bases and J dropped 5; count of bases not matched to a gene: 5. CDR3 length: 15 residues. The CDR3 reads CASRGTSGRGETQYF. The CDR3 DNA reads TGTGCCAGCAGGGGGACTAGCGGGAGAGGGGAGACCCAGTACTTC.

The chain has TRBV7-3 and TRBJ2-5; D might be TRBD2 (5 bases). V dropped 4 bases and J dropped 5 bases, with 17 bases sitting between them. The CDR3 totals 15 residues. The germline CDR1 and CDR2 sequences are SGHTA and FQGTGA. In nucleotides, the CDR3 is TGTGCCAGCAGCTCAATAGCCTCCAGAGGGGAGACCCAGTACTTC. This translates into CASSSIASRGETQYF. The full variable domain, completed using reference TRBV7-3 and TRBJ2-5, is GAGVSQTPSNKVTEKGKYVELRCDPISGHTALYWYRQSLGQGPEFLIYFQGTGAADDSGLPNDRFFAVRPEGSVSTLKIQRTERGDSAVYLCASSSIASRGETQYFGPGTRLLVL.

CDR3 protein: CASERSVSTDTQYF. The CDR3 DNA follows: TGTGCTAGTGAGCGTTCGGTTAGCACAGATACGCAGTATTTT. The gene calls are TRBV12-5 and TRBJ2-3; D gene uncertain. The CDR3 is 14 amino acids. Trimming removed 7 bases at V and 0 bases at J, with 11 bases between. Germline loops: CDR1 LGHNT, CDR2 FRNRAP.

The rearrangement links TRBV5-1 to TRBJ1-2; D is uncertain. Germline V gene data show CDR1 as SGHRS and CDR2 as YFSETQ. The V end lost 4 bases, the J end lost 8 bases, and 18 bases lay between the germline ends. CDR3 length: 14 residues. CDR3 nucleotides: TGCGCCAGCAGCCTGCTTGGAGGGATAGAGGGCTACACCTTC. Translated, it gives CASSLLGGIEGYTF.

This chain uses TRBV9 with TRBJ2-7; D may be TRBD1 (6 bases). Germline CDR1 and CDR2: SGDLS and YYNGEE. The CDR3 is made up of 13 amino acids. V lost 4 bases to trimming and J lost 4 bases, with 12 bases between them. CDR3 residues: CASSPEGDYEQYF. The CDR3 nucleotides are TGTGCCAGCAGCCCAGAGGGGGATTACGAGCAGTACTTC.

The gene calls are TRBV27 and TRBJ2-7, with 9 nucleotides matching TRBD1. V lost 3 bases, J lost 4 bases, and 1 base stayed unmatched. The CDR3 sequence is 13 residues long. Germline V lookup: CDR1 MNHEY, CDR2 SMNVEV (reference sequence). In DNA, the CDR3 is TGTGCCAGCAGTTTCGGACAGGGGTACGAGCAGTACTTC. It specifies CASSFGQGYEQYF.

This sequence joins TRBV4-1 and TRBJ2-7; 10 bases are a match to TRBD2. The CDR3 spans 15 residues. After removal of 1 base from V and 4 bases from J, the junction contained 4 bases not matched to a gene. The germline V gene encodes CDR1 MGHRA and CDR2 YSYEKL. CDR3 nucleotide sequence: TGCGCCAGCAGCCAAGGACTAGCGGGCCGATACGAGCAGTACTTC. Its translation is CASSQGLAGRYEQYF.

The V gene is TRBV7-9, the J gene TRBJ2-7; D is ambiguous. Trimming removed 4 bases at V and 3 bases at J, with 10 bases between. The CDR3 sequence is 13 residues long. CDR1 and CDR2 from the germline V gene are SEHNR and FQNEAQ (reference sequence). In nucleotides, the CDR3 is TGTGCCAGCAGCTCCCCGACTGGCTACGAGCAGTACTTC. Its protein product is CASSSPTGYEQYF.